The 14 T cell receptor beta chains given below trace back to one sample, sequenced in a study of T cell responses to AZD1222 COVID-19 vaccine. Repertoires were generated with immunoSEQ multiplex PCR, while TCRdb's copy carries only in-frame clones and drops some. Of about 130,000 clones in the sample, more than 85% were seen once. This specimen was peripheral blood, taken on day 0 of AZD1222 vaccination. These receptors were collected from an adult in good health.

Only one count was recorded for this clone. This chain uses TRBV5-8 with TRBJ1-2, with a possible D match to TRBD1 (5 bases). The V end was cut by 3 bases, the J end by 8 bases, with 23 bases between. Germline V gene lookup returns CDR1 SGHTS and CDR2 YDEGEE. This CDR3 is built from 16 residues. This CDR3 reads CASSSGRLPPSGGYTF. The DNA of the CDR3 is TGTGCCAGCAGCTCGGGACGGTTGCCGCCCTCAGGGGGCTACACCTTC. The full variable domain, completed using reference TRBV5-8 and TRBJ1-2, is EAGVTQSPTHLIKTRGQQATLRCSPISGHTSVYWYQQALGLGLQFLLWYDEGEERNRGNFPPRFSGRQFPNYSSELNVNALELEDSALYLCASSSGRLPPSGGYTFGSGTRLTVV.

The rearrangement joins TRBV7-9 to TRBJ2-7; D perhaps matches TRBD2 (5 bases). Germline loops: CDR1 SEHNR, CDR2 FQNEAQ (reference sequence). The CDR3 extends over 14 amino acids. Trimming removed 1 base at V and 7 bases at J, with 14 bases between. The CDR3 region has the DNA TGTGCCAGCAGCTTAGTGGGATCTACGGGGGAGCAGTACTTC. Translation: CASSLVGSTGEQYF.

The rearrangement joins TRBV6-1 to TRBJ2-7; perhaps TRBD2 as D (6 bases). Trimming removed 3 bases from V and 4 bases from J, with 19 bases in between. In germline, CDR1 is MNHNS, CDR2 SASEGT. The CDR3 has 16 amino acids. The CDR3 is CASSDLGNNAGYEQYF. Here the CDR3 DNA reads TGTGCCAGCAGTGATTTGGGGAATAATGCGGGATACGAGCAGTACTTC.

J is TRBJ1-1 and V is TRBV2; D gene unclear. This CDR3 region has 13 residues. Per germline, CDR1 SNHLY and CDR2 FYNNEI. The ends were cut back, 8 bases at V and 1 base at J, with 11 bases in the middle. The CDR3 reads CASGPRGNTEAFF. The CDR3 DNA is TGTGCCAGCGGTCCCCGGGGGAACACTGAAGCTTTCTTT. The full variable domain, its missing parts supplied by reference TRBV2 and TRBJ1-1, is EPEVTQTPSHQVTQMGQEVILRCVPISNHLYFYWYRQILGQKVEFLVSFYNNEISEKSEIFDDQFSVERPDGSNFTLKIRSTKLEDSAMYFCASGPRGNTEAFFGQGTRLTVV.

The chain employs TRBV28 and TRBJ1-1; no firm D call. The germline V gene encodes CDR1 MDHEN and CDR2 SYDVKM. The CDR3 runs 12 residues. Trimming took off 3 bases at V and 4 bases at J, with 6 bases between the two ends. The chain's CDR3 is CASSFSSTEAFF. The CDR3 coding sequence is TGTGCCAGCAGTTTTAGCTCCACTGAAGCTTTCTTT.

This chain links TRBV5-5 with TRBJ2-5, with 13 bases aligning to TRBD2. The CDR3 runs 16 residues. Germline assignment: CDR1 SGHKS and CDR2 YYEKEE (reference sequence). V lost 0 bases, J lost 2 bases, and 1 base stayed unmatched. The CDR3, as DNA: TGTGCCAGCAGCTTGGGACTAGCGGGAGGACAAGAGACCCAGTACTTC. It codes for CASSLGLAGGQETQYF.

The chain carries TRBV19 and TRBJ1-5, with D tentatively TRBD1 (6 bases). Trimming shortened V by 5 bases and J by 2 bases, and 16 bases separated the two germline ends. Germline CDR1 reads LNHDA; CDR2 reads SQIVND (reference sequence). The length of the CDR3 is 16 residues. This CDR3 is CASSAPTGTGNQPQHF. The DNA for the CDR3 is TGTGCCAGTAGTGCCCCCACAGGGACGGGCAATCAGCCCCAGCATTTT.

The genes are TRBV6-2 or TRBV6-3 and TRBJ1-5; D is unclear. This CDR3 is built from 14 residues. Between the trimmed V and J ends, which lost 0 bases and 7 bases, there was a span of 10 bases. Germline CDR1 is MNHEY and CDR2 is SVGEGT. CDR3 coding DNA: TGTGCCAGCAGTTACTCGACTTTTGCCCAGCCCCAGCATTTT. It yields the protein CASSYSTFAQPQHF.

The rearrangement uses TRBV29-1 and TRBJ2-1; 8 bases match TRBD2. J lost 7 bases, V lost 4 bases, and 12 bases had no gene match. CDR3 length equals 15 residues. Per the germline V gene, CDR1 is SQVTM and CDR2 is ANQGSEA. The CDR3 protein is CSVAYSGKSLNEQFF. CDR3 sequence (DNA): TGCAGCGTTGCTTATAGCGGGAAATCGTTAAATGAGCAGTTCTTC.

The genes are TRBV6-1 and TRBJ2-7; tentative D call: TRBD1 (5 bases). The CDR3 extends over 14 amino acids. The V end was cut by 1 base, the J end by 4 bases, with 11 bases between. Looked up from germline, CDR1 is MNHNS and CDR2 is SASEGT. This CDR3 is CASSEVETDYEQYF. CDR3 coding DNA: TGTGCCAGCAGTGAAGTCGAGACAGATTACGAGCAGTACTTC.

The genes are TRBV5-8 and TRBJ1-2; D call uncertain. Germline V gives CDR1 SGHTS, CDR2 YDEGEE. This CDR3 has 16 residues. V shed 0 bases and J shed 2 bases, with 14 bases lying between them. The CDR3, as DNA: TGTGCCAGCAGCTTGGTAGGGCCACTAACAAACTATGGCTACACCTTC. The encoded protein is CASSLVGPLTNYGYTF.

The chain carries TRBV4-2 and TRBJ1-4, with a weak D call TRBD1 (5 bases). The V and J ends lost 1 base and 3 bases respectively, with 9 bases between them. CDR1 is LGHNA and CDR2 is YNFKEQ in the germline V gene. This CDR3 spans 15 amino acids. CDR3 amino acids: CASSQGGAANEKLFF. The CDR3, as DNA: TGTGCCAGCAGCCAAGGGGGCGCAGCTAATGAAAAACTGTTTTTT.

The V call is TRBV5-1, the J call TRBJ2-7, with TRBD1 matching 7 bases. The CDR3 runs 15 residues. CDR1 is SGHRS and CDR2 is YFSETQ in the germline V gene. J lost 3 bases, V lost 5 bases, and 11 bases had no gene match. CDR3 region: CASRDTGAEYYEQYF. In DNA, the CDR3 is TGCGCCAGCAGAGATACAGGGGCGGAATACTACGAGCAGTACTTC.

The rearrangement links TRBV6-4 to TRBJ2-3; perhaps TRBD2 as D (5 bases). The CDR3 has 14 amino acids. The germline gives CDR1 MRHNA, CDR2 SNTAGT. Trimming left V 2 bases short and J 0 bases short, with 6 bases between. As DNA, the CDR3 is TGTGCCAGCAGTGACACGGGGAGCACAGATACGCAGTATTTT. Translation gives CASSDTGSTDTQYF.